These T cell receptor beta chains were read from a single sample in a study of blood T cell repertoires in COVID-19. Assay: immunoSEQ multiplex PCR; the TCRdb copy retains only in-frame clones and omits some. The repertoire consists of some 220,000 clones, with around 83% occurring once and the leading ten covering about 9.7%. Sequences were obtained from peripheral blood. The receptors come from a man aged 45-65 years with active or convalescent COVID-19. Each CDR3 is given without its conserved first and last residue. Fields, in order: V gene, J gene, CDR3 protein.

V gene: TRBV29-1
J gene: TRBJ2-2
CDR3 protein: SSPWGGLAGGLPGELF

V gene: TRBV6-5
J gene: TRBJ2-1
CDR3 protein: ASYGNLYNEQF

V gene: TRBV27
J gene: TRBJ2-1
CDR3 protein: ASRHPPGRSYNEQF

V gene: TRBV5-4
J gene: TRBJ2-1
CDR3 protein: ASRGGVAYNEQF

V gene: TRBV4-2
J gene: TRBJ2-1
CDR3 protein: ASSRISTGTNNNEQF

V gene: TRBV6-5
J gene: TRBJ1-2
CDR3 protein: ASKMLQGQPNGYT

V gene: TRBV10-3
J gene: TRBJ2-2
CDR3 protein: AISESRGSGRLF

V gene: TRBV28
J gene: TRBJ2-7
CDR3 protein: ASSFRDWNSYEQY

V gene: TRBV20-1
J gene: TRBJ2-7
CDR3 protein: SASGQPAYYEQY

V gene: TRBV18
J gene: TRBJ1-6
CDR3 protein: ASSVRVDNSPLH

V gene: TRBV10-3
J gene: TRBJ2-5
CDR3 protein: AIRQGGEETQY

V gene: TRBV9
J gene: TRBJ1-2
CDR3 protein: ASSAGHFFGYT

V gene: TRBV28
J gene: TRBJ1-6
CDR3 protein: ASKSDSPLH

V gene: TRBV4-1
J gene: TRBJ1-1
CDR3 protein: ASSPEPLMSEAF

V gene: TRBV5-1
J gene: TRBJ1-1
CDR3 protein: ASSRDREKKTEAF

V gene: TRBV19
J gene: TRBJ2-1
CDR3 protein: ASSFQGGNEQF

V gene: TRBV18
J gene: TRBJ2-5
CDR3 protein: ASSLNAQETQY

V gene: TRBV7-6
J gene: TRBJ1-5
CDR3 protein: ASSLAAGSNQPQH

V gene: TRBV9
J gene: TRBJ2-5
CDR3 protein: ASSPGTGVWGDQETQY

V gene: TRBV7-3
J gene: TRBJ2-1
CDR3 protein: ASSLSSYNEQF

V gene: TRBV27
J gene: TRBJ2-3
CDR3 protein: ASSSPADTQY

V gene: TRBV5-4
J gene: TRBJ1-4
CDR3 protein: ASRRTGVREKLF

V gene: TRBV28
J gene: TRBJ1-4
CDR3 protein: AGSRDSNEKLF

V gene: TRBV2
J gene: TRBJ1-5
CDR3 protein: ASSLAGPQH

V gene: TRBV6-2/TRBV6-3
J gene: TRBJ2-3
CDR3 protein: ASSYAWTGVHTQY

V gene: TRBV24-1
J gene: TRBJ2-5
CDR3 protein: ATSDPRTGGKETQY

V gene: TRBV7-9
J gene: TRBJ1-6
CDR3 protein: ASSLRTGRASPLH

V gene: TRBV6-2/TRBV6-3
J gene: TRBJ2-3
CDR3 protein: ASSLRDTSTDTQY

V gene: TRBV4-3
J gene: TRBJ2-3
CDR3 protein: ASSQDWGLAGDDTDTQY

V gene: TRBV5-5
J gene: TRBJ2-3
CDR3 protein: ASSFGTSVFSTDTQY

V gene: TRBV28
J gene: TRBJ1-5
CDR3 protein: ASKVPTGINQPQH

V gene: TRBV27
J gene: TRBJ2-3
CDR3 protein: ASSLIGGGYTQY